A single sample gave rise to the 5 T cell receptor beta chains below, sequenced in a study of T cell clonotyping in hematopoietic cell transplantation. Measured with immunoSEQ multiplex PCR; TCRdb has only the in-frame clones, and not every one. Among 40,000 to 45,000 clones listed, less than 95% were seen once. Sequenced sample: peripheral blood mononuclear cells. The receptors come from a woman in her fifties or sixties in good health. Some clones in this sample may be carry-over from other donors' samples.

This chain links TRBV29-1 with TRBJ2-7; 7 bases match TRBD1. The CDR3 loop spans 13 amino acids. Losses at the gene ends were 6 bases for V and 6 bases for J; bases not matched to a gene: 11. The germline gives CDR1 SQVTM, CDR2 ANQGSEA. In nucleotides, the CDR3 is TGCAGCGTGAGGACAGGACCAGCCTCCGAGCAGTACTTC. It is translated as CSVRTGPASEQYF.

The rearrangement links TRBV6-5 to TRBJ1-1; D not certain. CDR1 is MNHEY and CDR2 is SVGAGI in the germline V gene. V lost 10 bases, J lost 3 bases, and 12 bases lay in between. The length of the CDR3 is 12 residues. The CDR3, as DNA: TGTGCCATCCCACTTTATGACACTGAAGCTTTCTTT. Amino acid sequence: CAIPLYDTEAFF.

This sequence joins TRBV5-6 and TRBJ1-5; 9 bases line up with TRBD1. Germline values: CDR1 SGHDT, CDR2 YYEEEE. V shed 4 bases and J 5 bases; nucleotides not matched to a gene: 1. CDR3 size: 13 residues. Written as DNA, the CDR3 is TGTGCCAGCAGCGGGGACAGGGATCAGCCCCAGCATTTT. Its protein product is CASSGDRDQPQHF.

CDR3 in amino acids: CASRRQGNTEAFF. CDR3 nucleotide sequence: TGTGCCAGCAGGCGACAGGGAAACACTGAAGCTTTCTTT. The V call is TRBV6-4, the J call TRBJ1-1; TRBD1 matches 7 bases. The germline V gene has CDR1 MRHNA and CDR2 SNTAGT. The junction had 3 bases not matched to a gene; V was cut back by 6 bases and J by 2 bases. CDR3 length: 13 residues.

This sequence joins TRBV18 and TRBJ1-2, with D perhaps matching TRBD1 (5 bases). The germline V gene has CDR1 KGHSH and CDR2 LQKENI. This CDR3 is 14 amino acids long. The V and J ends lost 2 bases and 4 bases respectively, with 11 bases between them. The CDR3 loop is CASSPYQGGYGYTF. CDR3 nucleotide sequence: TGTGCCAGCTCACCATACCAGGGTGGCTATGGCTACACCTTC.